This entry describes one T cell receptor beta chain. Compared with germline, one end of the junction differs, possibly owing to a read error. Sample-barcoded 5' priming and a J-beta primer mix drove a second PCR of 7 to 11 cycles. A template-switch adaptor with 12 random nucleotides tagged each cDNA molecule. Every sample returned 2.5 million or more CDR3-containing paired-end reads. Each CDR3 protein gets one entry after TCRdb re-called the 5' RACE reads with MiXCR. The top ten hold about 6.7% of the sample, which has 1.2 million to 1.5 million distinct CDR3 sequences, 55% to 75% seen once. There are 13 residues in the CDR3. Germline V lookup: CDR1 MGHRA, CDR2 YSYEKL. The draw of peripheral blood yielded ten milliliters from each donor. These data come from a study of blood T cells in healthy people across ages. Study background: Per two T cells, about one barcoded beta molecule was captured through template switching.

The chain has TRBV4-1 and TRBJ2-2, with D perhaps assigned TRBD1 or TRBD2 (7 bases each). The sequence came from a man aged 18-30 years in good health. Sequencing used blood. In DNA, the CDR3 is TGTGCCAGCAGGGGGGGGAACACCGGGGAGCTGTTTTTT. Translating gives CASRGGNTGELFF.